The rows below give T cell receptor beta chains drawn from one sample of a study of identical twins. TCRdb re-called the 5' RACE reads with MiXCR, one entry per CDR3 protein. The sample contains 750,000 to 950,000 distinct CDR3 sequences, more than 9% of which appear only once. In addition, the sample was reused for a study of yellow fever vaccine responses in identical twins.

The source material was PBMCs. The receptors were gathered from a young woman in good health. CDR3s include the opening cysteine and the closing phenylalanine or tryptophan. A D gene is named only where the DNA matches it firmly. Clone sizes are given selectively: once, few, many, or a class where the clone is expanded.

size	D	V	J	DNA	CDR3
few	TRBD2	TRBV6-1	TRBJ2-1	TGTGCCAGCAGCCAAAAGCGGGACCCCTACAATGAGCAGTTCTTC	CASSQKRDPYNEQFF
.	TRBD2	TRBV27	TRBJ2-2	TGTGCCAGCAGTTTATTTGGACTAGCGGGAAGTTCGGGGGAGCTGTTTTTT	CASSLFGLAGSSGELFF
few	.	TRBV4-2	TRBJ1-4	TGTGCCAGCAGCCGAGCACAGGGAGATTGGGAAAAACTGTTTTTT	CASSRAQGDWEKLFF
few	.	TRBV7-2	TRBJ2-7	TGTGCCAGCAGCTCATCCGGGACGCTCTCCTACGAGCAGTACTTC	CASSSSGTLSYEQYF
few	.	TRBV11-2	TRBJ2-5	TGTGCCAGCAGCTTAGGCCCCGGGTGGGGGGAAGAGACCCAGTACTTC	CASSLGPGWGEETQYF
.	TRBD2	TRBV27	TRBJ2-1	TGTGCCAGCAGTTTAACTAGCGGGAGGGGTTTAGGCAATGAGCAGTTCTTC	CASSLTSGRGLGNEQFF
.	.	TRBV6-4	TRBJ2-2	TGTGCCAGCAGTGGTTCGAACACCCGGGAGCTGTTTTTT	CASSGSNTRELFF
.	.	TRBV11-2	TRBJ2-4	TGTGCCAGCAGCCAGATCCAAACCGTCCCAGCTAAAAACATTCAGTACTTC	CASSQIQTVPAKNIQYF
.	.	TRBV11-2	TRBJ2-3	TGTGCCAGCAGCTTGCCCAACACATACACAGATACGCAGTATTTT	CASSLPNTYTDTQYF
.	TRBD2	TRBV28	TRBJ2-3	TGTGCCAGCAGTTTACCCGGGCTAGCGGGAGGGTCGAATACGCAGTATTTT	CASSLPGLAGGSNTQYF
.	TRBD2	TRBV6-2/TRBV6-3	TRBJ2-2	TGTGCCAGCAGTTTCCGGGACTACGGTGGTACCGGGGAGCTGTTTTTT	CASSFRDYGGTGELFF
.	TRBD1	TRBV4-1	TRBJ1-5	TGCGCCAGCAGCCAAGGGTCAGGGGGCCCTAATCAGCCCCAGCATTTT	CASSQGSGGPNQPQHF
few	.	TRBV28	TRBJ1-3	TGTGCCAGCAGCCAAGGGGGAGAAACCTCTGGAAACACCATATATTTT	CASSQGGETSGNTIYF
.	.	TRBV28	TRBJ1-4	TGTGCCAGCAGTTTATTCGGACAGTTTCCCTTTTTT	CASSLFGQFPFF
.	.	TRBV6-1	TRBJ2-7	TGTGCCAGCAGCAGAGGGTGGACCTCCTACGAGCAGTACTTC	CASSRGWTSYEQYF
.	.	TRBV24-1	TRBJ2-1	TGTGCCACCAGTGATCGGGTTACCGAGGATGAGCAGTTCTTC	CATSDRVTEDEQFF
few	TRBD1	TRBV20-1	TRBJ2-2	TGCAGTGCTAGAGGGGAGACAGGGCCCACCGGGGAGCTGTTTTTT	CSARGETGPTGELFF
.	.	TRBV2	TRBJ2-1	TGTGCCAGCATGAACGGATACAATGAGCAGTTCTTC	CASMNGYNEQFF
.	TRBD2	TRBV28	TRBJ2-3	TGTGCCAGCAGTTTCCTTAGCGGGCGGGATACAGATACGCAGTATTTT	CASSFLSGRDTDTQYF
.	TRBD1	TRBV28	TRBJ2-1	TGTGCCAGCAGCGCCAACAGGGGCCAAGGGGCTGAGCAGTTCTTC	CASSANRGQGAEQFF
few	TRBD2	TRBV12-3/TRBV12-4	TRBJ2-7	TGTGCCAGCGGCGGACTAGCGGGAGGCGAGCAGTACTTC	CASGGLAGGEQYF
.	.	TRBV28	TRBJ2-3	TGTGCCAGCAGTGATCGGGGGTCTAGCACAGATACGCAGTATTTT	CASSDRGSSTDTQYF
.	TRBD2	TRBV3-1	TRBJ2-1	TGTGCCAGCAGCCCCCGTCTGAGCGGGGTCTACAATGAGCAGTTCTTC	CASSPRLSGVYNEQFF
few	TRBD1	TRBV28	TRBJ2-2	TGTGCCAGCATTCGAGGGGGCCCGACCGGGGAGCTGTTTTTT	CASIRGGPTGELFF
few	.	TRBV11-3	TRBJ2-1	TGTGCCAGCAGCTTAGTGAGTCGGAGCTCCTACAATGAGCAGTTCTTC	CASSLVSRSSYNEQFF
many	.	TRBV15	TRBJ1-1	TGTGCCACCAGCAGTGGATCAGGGTTTTCATTTGGTGAAGCTTTCTTT	CATSSGSGFSFGEAFF
.	.	TRBV9	TRBJ2-3	TGTGCCAGCAGCGTAGTTTCGGAAGATACGCAGTATTTT	CASSVVSEDTQYF
few	TRBD2	TRBV11-2	TRBJ2-3	TGTGCCAGCAGCAACCGAGCTGGGGGGAGGGGAACAGATACGCAGTATTTT	CASSNRAGGRGTDTQYF
few	TRBD2	TRBV6-2/TRBV6-3	TRBJ2-1	TGTGCCAGCAGTTACGGACTAGTGCAGTTCTTC	CASSYGLVQFF
.	TRBD1	TRBV7-2	TRBJ2-5	TGTGCCAGCATCGTGAGGACAGGGAGTGAGACCCAGTACTTC	CASIVRTGSETQYF
.	TRBD1	TRBV5-1	TRBJ2-5	TGCGCCAGCCTACAAACAGGACAGGGAGAATCAGAGACCCAGTACTTC	CASLQTGQGESETQYF
.	.	TRBV6-5	TRBJ1-2	TGTGCCAGCAGTTACTTAGGGGCAGACCAAAACTATGGCTACACCTTC	CASSYLGADQNYGYTF
few	TRBD1	TRBV25-1	TRBJ1-1	TGTGCCAGCAGTGTACAACTACAGGGGGCGAATTTTGAAGCTTTCTTT	CASSVQLQGANFEAFF
few	TRBD1	TRBV20-1	TRBJ1-2	TGCAGTGCTAGAGATGCCCCAGGGGGGAACTATGGCTACACCTTC	CSARDAPGGNYGYTF
.	TRBD2	TRBV20-1	TRBJ2-1	TGCAGTGCTAGAGAAAGGACTAGCGGGAGAGTCAATGAGCAGTTCTTC	CSARERTSGRVNEQFF
.	.	TRBV28	TRBJ2-2	TGTGCCACCATACCGAGTAGCGGAAACACCGGGGAGCTGTTTTTT	CATIPSSGNTGELFF
few	TRBD2	TRBV10-3	TRBJ2-3	TGTGCCATCAGAAAACTAGCGGGGGGGCCAGATACGCAGTATTTT	CAIRKLAGGPDTQYF
once	.	TRBV2	TRBJ2-1	TGTGCCAGCAGTGAAGCGTCGGATTACAATGAGCAGTTCTTC	CASSEASDYNEQFF
many	TRBD2	TRBV5-1	TRBJ2-1	TGTGCCAGCAGCCCCGGGACTAGCGGGAGTTACAATGAGCAGTTCTTC	CASSPGTSGSYNEQFF
few	.	TRBV10-3	TRBJ2-3	TGTGCCATCAGTGAGGACTACCCGACCGCAGATACGCAGTATTTT	CAISEDYPTADTQYF
.	.	TRBV15	TRBJ2-2	TGTGCCACCAGCAGAGCTCTTGGAGCCTTTTCCACCGGGGAGCTGTTTTTT	CATSRALGAFSTGELFF
few	.	TRBV10-3	TRBJ1-4	TGTGCCATCAGTGCCTCCGGGTTGGAGAATGAAAAACTGTTTTTT	CAISASGLENEKLFF
.	.	TRBV2	TRBJ1-5	TGTGCCAGCACGGGTGGGGTGGGCAATCAGCCCCAGCATTTT	CASTGGVGNQPQHF
few	TRBD2	TRBV18	TRBJ2-1	TGTGCCAGCTCATTCCTAGCGGGCTTGGACCACAATGAGCAGTTCTTC	CASSFLAGLDHNEQFF
.	TRBD1	TRBV18	TRBJ2-1	TGTGCCAGCTCACGACGGGACAGGGTGCGCAATGAGCAGTTCTTC	CASSRRDRVRNEQFF
.	.	TRBV5-6	TRBJ1-1	TGTGCCAGCAGCTTTGGAGACGGGACGGTAATGAACACTGAAGCTTTCTTT	CASSFGDGTVMNTEAFF
.	.	TRBV6-1	TRBJ1-2	TGTGCCAGCAGTGCTCCGGGGAAGGGCTACACCTTC	CASSAPGKGYTF
.	.	TRBV20-1	TRBJ1-4	TGCAGTGCTAGGGGCCAGAGTAATGAAAAACTGTTTTTT	CSARGQSNEKLFF
.	TRBD1	TRBV6-5	TRBJ1-2	TGTGCCAGCAGTTACCGCCAGGGGGTCGATGGCTACACCTTC	CASSYRQGVDGYTF
many	.	TRBV29-1	TRBJ2-1	TGCAGCGTTGAAGACCGAGGGACCCCGGGGACCTTC	CSVEDRGTPGTF
.	TRBD2	TRBV5-1	TRBJ2-7	TGCGCCAGCAGCTGGGTAGCGGGATCCAGCTCCTACGAGCAGTACTTC	CASSWVAGSSSYEQYF